What follows is one T cell receptor beta chain and its context. Its antigen is currently unknown. Breast cancer patients provided tissue from their axillary draining lymph nodes. The data stem from a study of breast tumors, draining lymph nodes, adjacent tissues. Whole-study results and caveats: Data fit most tumor T cells coming from lymph node, expanding in tumor. Tumor TCR diversity was below lymph nodes but above nontumor tissue. Luminal-like breast cancer showed significantly greater tumor-nontumor repertoire similarity than basal-like breast cancer did. Tumor T cell lymph node origin was a supported hypothesis, not proven.

TCRdb reprocessed the multiplex PCR reads via MiXCR and lists one record per CDR3 protein. Of fewer than 140,000 distinct CDR3 sequences listed, less than 40% are singletons. The sequencing sample was made of axillary lymph node tissue. The receptor comes from a female donor with breast cancer. Some clones in this sample may be carry-over from other donors' samples.

CDR3 bases: TGTGCCAGCAGCCAAGGGACCGGTTCCTACGAGCAGTACTTC. Protein product: CASSQGTGSYEQYF. The chain has TRBV3-1 and TRBJ2-7; D gene unclear. The germline V and J ends were trimmed by 1 base and 1 base, with 8 bases remaining between them. Germline CDR1 reads LGHDT; CDR2 reads YNNKEL (reference sequence). This CDR3 comprises 14 residues.